Sequencing of this T cell receptor (beta chain) was carried out in a study of OX40 agonist ivuxolimab in advanced cancers. Across the whole study: Patients receiving dose escalation had hepatocellular carcinoma, melanoma, renal cell or head and neck cancer.

Samples were taken at baseline and on day 1 of cycles 4 and 7. The data were produced by immunoSEQ multiplex PCR, yet TCRdb's version contains in-frame clones alone and is incomplete. The repertoire holds fewer than 55,000 clones, with 80% to 90% as singletons. Study-wide points: CD4+ and CD8+ T cells in blood underwent clonal expansion by week 6 at 0.1 to 3.0 mg/kg. Expanded clones tended on average to be more numerous among CD8+ T cells than CD4+.

This clone was counted a few times. Its antigen remains unknown. The germline V gene has CDR1 SQVTM and CDR2 ANQGSEA. The CDR3 length is 13 residues. The germline V and J ends were trimmed by 3 bases and 0 bases, with 8 bases remaining between them. The source was CD4+ or CD8+ T cells sorted from blood, collected in a trial of the OX40 agonist ivuxolimab. This sequence joins TRBV29-1 and TRBJ1-1, with no clear D. This TCR was recovered from an adult with an advanced solid tumor such as melanoma, head and neck, liver or kidney cancer. CDR3 loop: CSVENKVNTEAFF. The CDR3 DNA reads as TGCAGCGTTGAGAATAAGGTGAACACTGAAGCTTTCTTT.